One TCR beta chain is described in this entry. What it recognizes is unknown. Unmatched junction bases numbered 6, after V lost 3 bases and J lost 8 bases. This CDR3 is 14 amino acids long. CDR1 LNHDA and CDR2 SQIVND come from the germline V gene (reference sequence). These data are taken from a study of PD-L1 blockade in urothelial cancer. Study-wide context: Blood-derived samples held a median around 140,000 T cells. General study points: Durable-benefit patients showed greater tumor-associated blood clone expansion at 3 weeks.

Patients presented with locally advanced or metastatic urothelial carcinoma. Clones were read by immunoSEQ multiplex PCR, and TCRdb kept only the in-frame ones, dropping some. The sample holds tens of thousands of clones, around 80% seen once. This rearrangement joins TRBV19 to TRBJ2-1, with 8 bases lining up with TRBD2. The receptor was isolated from an older man with urothelial cancer. The input for sequencing was PBMCs, taken around atezolizumab (anti-PD-L1) treatment. CDR3 region: CASSMSGSKYEQFF. Written as DNA, the CDR3 is TGTGCCAGTAGTATGAGCGGGAGCAAGTATGAGCAGTTCTTC.